The 5 T cell receptor beta chains below were found in one sample sequenced in a study of blood T cell repertoires in COVID-19. The data were produced by immunoSEQ multiplex PCR, yet TCRdb's version contains in-frame clones alone and is incomplete. The sample lists about 250,000 clones; about 86% were seen once. Sequencing input: peripheral blood. The receptors originated from a man older than 75 with acute or convalescent COVID-19.

The chain employs TRBV27 and TRBJ1-6; TRBD1 matches at 9 bases. This CDR3 comprises 13 residues. The V segment lost 7 bases and the J segment 6 bases; nucleotides outside the gene matches: 1. Germline values: CDR1 MNHEY, CDR2 SMNVEV (reference sequence). CDR3 sequence (DNA): TGTGCCAGCATGACAGGGGGTAATTCACCCCTCCACTTT. Protein sequence: CASMTGGNSPLHF.

The V gene is TRBV6-2 or TRBV6-3, the J gene TRBJ1-5; TRBD1 is a possible D gene (6 bases). The CDR3 runs to 16 residues. The germline V and J ends were trimmed by 2 bases and 6 bases, with 17 bases remaining between them. Germline lookup yields CDR1 MNHEY and CDR2 SVGEGT. The CDR3 sequence: CASSYDGGLAGQPQHF. The CDR3, as DNA: TGTGCCAGCAGTTACGACGGGGGGCTGGCGGGTCAGCCCCAGCATTTT.

This chain joins TRBV25-1 and TRBJ1-1; D is perhaps TRBD1 (6 bases). With 5 bases removed from V and 2 bases from J, the gap between germline ends came to 12 bases. CDR1 and CDR2 from the germline V gene are MGHDK and SYGVNS. CDR3 length: 14 residues. CDR3 loop: CASSITGTNTEAFF. In DNA form, the CDR3 reads TGTGCCAGCAGTATTACCGGGACAAACACTGAAGCTTTCTTT.

The chain combines TRBV7-9 with TRBJ1-3, with D perhaps TRBD1 (6 bases). V was shortened by 1 base and J by 0 bases, with 10 bases between the two germline ends. CDR3 size: 16 residues. Germline assignment: CDR1 SEHNR and CDR2 FQNEAQ (reference sequence). CDR3 loop: CASSLGGGTSGNTIYF. The CDR3 DNA sequence: TGTGCCAGCAGCTTAGGAGGGGGAACCTCTGGAAACACCATATATTTT.

This clone was recorded once. The genes are TRBV12-3 or TRBV12-4 and TRBJ1-2; no clear D gene. The V end lost 3 bases, the J end lost 7 bases, and 9 bases lay between the germline ends. The length of the CDR3 is 12 residues. The CDR3: CASSFPGRGYTF. CDR3 DNA sequence: TGTGCCAGCAGTTTCCCAGGTCGTGGCTACACCTTC.